A single sample is the source of the 27 T cell receptor beta chains below, sequenced in a study of long-term antiretroviral therapy in people with HIV. The immunoSEQ assay was v3.0, run at survey level. TCRdb keeps only in-frame clones here, not all; method: immunoSEQ multiplex PCR. The sample shows 20,000 or so clones, around 77% of them seen only once. Sequencing was performed on unsorted PBMCs, taken 2.2 years after starting antiretroviral therapy. The receptors were sampled from a man in his forties or fifties with HIV.

The chain recombines TRBV5-1 with TRBJ2-3; 8 bases fit TRBD1. The length of the CDR3 is 14 residues. Trimming at V came to 4 bases and at J to 6 bases, leaving 7 bases not matched to a gene. Germline V lookup: CDR1 SGHRS, CDR2 YFSETQ. The CDR3, as DNA: TGCGCCAGCAGCATGGGACAGGTTGGGGATACGCAGTATTTT. Its protein is CASSMGQVGDTQYF.

This clone came up once. V usage is TRBV11-2 and J usage is TRBJ1-2, with 8 bases identical to TRBD1. The CDR3 sequence is 14 residues long. Looked up from germline, CDR1 is SGHAT and CDR2 is FQNNGV. Trimming removed 3 bases from V and 4 bases from J; junction bases left unmatched: 4. CDR3 coding DNA: TGTGCCAGCAGCTTGACAGGGGTCACCTATGGCTACACCTTC. Protein: CASSLTGVTYGYTF. Filled out from reference TRBV11-2 and TRBJ1-2, the complete variable domain reads EAGVAQSPRYKIIEKRQSVAFWCNPISGHATLYWYQQILGQGPKLLIQFQNNGVVDDSQLPKDRFSAERLKGVDSTLKIQPAKLEDSAVYLCASSLTGVTYGYTFGSGTRLTVV.

The chain combines TRBV9 with TRBJ2-1; D remains unclear. Per the germline V gene, CDR1 is SGDLS and CDR2 is YYNGEE. CDR3 length: 12 amino acids. The V and J ends lost 2 bases and 7 bases respectively, with 7 bases between them. In DNA, the CDR3 is TGTGCCAGCAGCGTTTCTGGGAATGAGCAGTTCTTC. It yields the protein CASSVSGNEQFF.

In its sample, this clone was seen once. The chain couples TRBV15 to TRBJ2-3, with D perhaps matching TRBD2 (5 bases). This CDR3 comprises 14 residues. Per the germline V gene, CDR1 is LNHNV and CDR2 is YYDKDF (reference sequence). Trimming cost V 3 bases and J 4 bases, with 11 bases left between them. The CDR3 spells CATSSGTGADTQYF. The CDR3 nucleotides are TGTGCCACCAGCAGCGGCACCGGGGCAGATACGCAGTATTTT.

This clone was observed a handful of times. Other nucleotide sequences from this sample produce the same CDR3. The chain combines TRBV7-2 with TRBJ1-3; D ambiguous. With 2 bases removed from V and 2 bases from J, the gap between germline ends came to 1 base. CDR1 is SGHTA and CDR2 is FQGNSA in the germline V gene. The CDR3 has 12 amino acids. CDR3 amino acids: CASSLTGNTIYF. The DNA of the CDR3 is TGTGCCAGCAGCTTAACTGGAAACACCATATATTTT.

This clone was observed a few times. V and J are TRBV9 and TRBJ2-1; D is ambiguous. The CDR3 is 15 residues long. Trimming cost V 4 bases and J 8 bases, with 19 bases left between them. Per the germline V gene, CDR1 is SGDLS and CDR2 is YYNGEE. The CDR3 DNA sequence: TGTGCCAGCAGCCCTTGGACCATCCTTGGCGATGAGCAGTTCTTC. Its protein is CASSPWTILGDEQFF.

The chain recombines TRBV2 with TRBJ2-2, with 9 bases aligning to TRBD2. The CDR3 runs 15 residues. Germline CDR1 is SNHLY and CDR2 is FYNNEI. V dropped 7 bases and J dropped 0; count of bases not matched to a gene: 3. CDR3 DNA: TGTGCCAGCAAACTAGCGGGCACGAACACCGGGGAGCTGTTTTTT. This codes for CASKLAGTNTGELFF.

This chain links TRBV6-5 with TRBJ2-1; weak D call: TRBD2 (7 bases). From germline, CDR1 is MNHEY and CDR2 SVGAGI. The CDR3 length is 15 residues. V was pared by 7 bases and J by 4 bases, with 17 bases between. CDR3 sequence reads: CASTPLRGGYNEQFF. CDR3 DNA sequence: TGTGCCAGCACCCCCCTGAGGGGGGGATACAATGAGCAGTTCTTC.

CDR3 in amino acids: CASSRVGVRVSNQPQHF. In DNA, the CDR3 is TGCGCCAGCAGCCGAGTCGGTGTCAGGGTAAGCAATCAGCCCCAGCATTTT. V and J are TRBV10-2 and TRBJ1-5, with D possibly TRBD1 on 5 matching bases. Germline lookup yields CDR1 WSHSY and CDR2 SAAADI. The CDR3 length is 17 residues. V lost 6 bases and J 1 base, leaving 19 bases between the germline ends.

The chain employs TRBV18 and TRBJ2-5, with a weak D call TRBD2 (6 bases). The CDR3 covers 13 residues. CDR1 is KGHSH, CDR2 LQKENI, per germline. V lost 5 bases, J lost 6 bases, and 13 bases lay in between. The CDR3 DNA sequence: TGTGCCAGCTCAGGGACGCGGGAAAAGACCCAGTACTTC. Translated, it gives CASSGTREKTQYF.

The rearrangement uses TRBV18 and TRBJ1-1; D call uncertain. Looked up from germline, CDR1 is KGHSH and CDR2 is LQKENI. The V gene lost 3 bases and the J gene lost 7 bases, with 6 bases spanning the gap. The CDR3 loop spans 11 amino acids. CDR3 amino acids: CASSPRLEAFF. The CDR3 region has the DNA TGTGCCAGCTCACCCAGGCTTGAAGCTTTCTTT.

This clone was found once. CDR3 sequence (DNA): TGTGCCAGCAGTTTTGGTCTAGCGGTCTACTACAATGAGCAGTTCTTC. As protein: CASSFGLAVYYNEQFF. V and J are TRBV28 and TRBJ2-1, with 7 bases that match TRBD2. From germline, CDR1 is MDHEN and CDR2 SYDVKM. Trimming took 3 bases from V and 3 from J; bases not matched to a gene: 8. This CDR3 spans 16 amino acids. The entire variable domain, with the rest obtained from reference TRBV28 and TRBJ2-1, is as follows: DVKVTQSSRYLVKRTGEKVFLECVQDMDHENMFWYRQDPGLGLRLIYFSYDVKMKEKGDIPEGYSVSREKKERFSLILESASTNQTSMYLCASSFGLAVYYNEQFFGPGTRLTVL.

The chain employs TRBV29-1 and TRBJ2-2, with D possibly TRBD2 on 6 matching bases. This CDR3 contains 11 residues. Germline lookup yields CDR1 SQVTM and CDR2 ANQGSEA. The CDR3: CITREAGELFF. The CDR3 region has the DNA TGCATCACGAGGGAGGCCGGGGAGCTGTTTTTT.

The chain combines TRBV27 with TRBJ2-7; 7 bases line up with TRBD1. The junction had 13 bases not matched to a gene; V was cut back by 2 bases and J by 6 bases. The CDR3 loop spans 16 amino acids. Germline CDR1 is MNHEY and CDR2 is SMNVEV (reference sequence). CDR3 amino acids: CASSLRFRDREFEQYF. The CDR3 nucleotides are TGTGCCAGCAGTTTAAGGTTTCGAGACAGGGAGTTCGAGCAGTACTTC.

There are a few counts of this clone. The chain is built from TRBV19 and TRBJ2-3; tentatively, D is TRBD2 (6 bases). Trimming cost V 3 bases and J 0 bases, with 19 bases left between them. CDR3 length: 18 residues. Germline loops: CDR1 LNHDA, CDR2 SQIVND (reference sequence). In DNA, the CDR3 is TGTGCCAGTAGTATGGCGGGTAGTGGGGCGGGGAGCACAGATACGCAGTATTTT. This translates into CASSMAGSGAGSTDTQYF.

V and J are TRBV7-3 and TRBJ2-1; 10 positions match TRBD1. The length of the CDR3 is 17 residues. CDR1 SGHTA and CDR2 FQGTGA come from the germline V gene. Unmatched junction bases numbered 5, after V lost 1 base and J lost 2 bases. The CDR3 nucleotides are TGTGCCAGCAGCTTAAGAGCCGGGACAGGGGCCTACAATGAGCAGTTCTTC. It is translated as CASSLRAGTGAYNEQFF.

This clone was observed a handful of times. CDR3 sequence: CASSQLGGDYGYTF. Written as DNA, the CDR3 is TGTGCCAGCAGCCAACTCGGGGGAGACTATGGCTACACCTTC. The chain carries TRBV14 and TRBJ1-2; D possibly corresponds to TRBD1 (5 bases). Germline V gene data show CDR1 as SGHDN and CDR2 as FVKESK. CDR3 length: 14 residues. V was shortened by 2 bases and J by 3 bases, with 10 bases between the two germline ends. Full variable domain (missing parts from reference TRBV14 and TRBJ1-2): EAGVTQFPSHSVIEKGQTVTLRCDPISGHDNLYWYRRVMGKEIKFLLHFVKESKQDESGMPNNRFLAERTGGTYSTLKVQPAELEDSGVYFCASSQLGGDYGYTFGSGTRLTVV.

The chain links TRBV18 to TRBJ1-1; D possibly corresponds to TRBD1 (5 bases). V gave up 2 bases and J gave up 4 bases, with 11 bases separating them. The CDR3 loop spans 14 amino acids. Germline CDR1 KGHSH, CDR2 LQKENI. The CDR3 loop is CASSPGTVTTEAFF. The CDR3 DNA sequence: TGTGCCAGCTCACCAGGGACGGTGACCACTGAAGCTTTCTTT.

The rearrangement links TRBV29-1 to TRBJ2-1, with TRBD1 identical over 7 bases. The CDR3 covers 12 residues. CDR1 and CDR2 from the germline V gene are SQVTM and ANQGSEA. Trimming at V came to 3 bases and at J to 8 bases, leaving 4 bases not matched to a gene. The CDR3 reads CSVDTGVDEQFF. CDR3 sequence (DNA): TGCAGCGTTGATACAGGGGTGGATGAGCAGTTCTTC.

This rearrangement joins TRBV29-1 to TRBJ2-7, with D perhaps matching TRBD1 (6 bases). The CDR3 runs 11 residues. V gave up 8 bases and J gave up 6 bases, with 14 bases separating them. Germline CDR1 and CDR2: SQVTM and ANQGSEA. This CDR3 reads CSTNTGFEQYF. The CDR3 DNA reads as TGCAGCACTAATACAGGGTTCGAGCAGTACTTC.

There are a few counts of this clone. V usage is TRBV28 and J usage is TRBJ1-5; 7 bases match TRBD1. Germline V gene data show CDR1 as MDHEN and CDR2 as SYDVKM. There are 15 residues in the CDR3. V lost 3 bases, J lost 1 base, and 3 bases stayed unmatched. The CDR3 DNA is TGTGCCAGCAGTTTGCTGACAGGGAGCAATCAGCCCCAGCATTTT. Protein product: CASSLLTGSNQPQHF.

This chain uses TRBV27 with TRBJ2-7; 7 bases fit TRBD1. Germline CDR1 MNHEY, CDR2 SMNVEV (reference sequence). V gave up 6 bases and J gave up 4 bases; unmatched junction bases: 18. The CDR3 has 17 amino acids. CDR3 sequence reads: CASSPLPGTVRVYEQYF. CDR3 bases: TGTGCCAGCAGCCCGCTCCCCGGGACAGTGAGAGTATACGAGCAGTACTTC.

This sequence joins TRBV7-9 and TRBJ1-1, with D perhaps matching TRBD1 (5 bases). Germline V gene data show CDR1 as SEHNR and CDR2 as FQNEAQ (reference sequence). The CDR3 sequence is 16 residues long. V was clipped by 2 bases and J by 0 bases, with 13 bases between them. CDR3 amino acids: CASSLWPDSLNTEAFF. The CDR3 DNA sequence: TGTGCCAGCAGCTTATGGCCCGACAGTTTGAACACTGAAGCTTTCTTT.

This chain links TRBV5-1 with TRBJ1-1; tentative D call: TRBD1 (5 bases). V lost 1 base, J lost 0 bases, and 10 bases lay in between. The germline V gene encodes CDR1 SGHRS and CDR2 YFSETQ. This CDR3 spans 15 amino acids. CDR3 protein: CASSLNPGLNTEAFF. CDR3 DNA sequence: TGCGCCAGCAGCTTGAATCCGGGACTGAACACTGAAGCTTTCTTT. Full variable domain (outside the CDR3, taken from reference TRBV5-1 and TRBJ1-1): KAGVTQTPRYLIKTRGQQVTLSCSPISGHRSVSWYQQTPGQGLQFLFEYFSETQRNKGNFPGRFSGRQFSNSRSEMNVSTLELGDSALYLCASSLNPGLNTEAFFGQGTRLTVV.

The V gene is TRBV7-8, the J gene TRBJ1-5, with 9 bases that match TRBD1. Germline V gives CDR1 SGHVS, CDR2 FQNEAQ. V was pared by 1 base and J by 3 bases, with 7 bases of the junction left unmatched. The CDR3 has 17 residues. In nucleotides, the CDR3 is TGTGCCAGCAGCTTAGGGGGGACAGGGCTTTCCAATCAGCCCCAGCATTTT. It yields the protein CASSLGGTGLSNQPQHF.

This rearrangement joins TRBV10-3 to TRBJ1-5, with D uncertain. CDR1 is ENHRY and CDR2 is SYGVKD in the germline V gene. Trimming removed 3 bases from V and 5 bases from J, with 5 bases in between. The length of the CDR3 is 12 residues. CDR3 protein: CAISEKDQPQHF. The CDR3 nucleotides are TGTGCCATCAGTGAAAAAGATCAGCCCCAGCATTTT.

This clone was counted a single time. V and J are TRBV18 and TRBJ2-7; the D is unclear. The CDR3 has 14 residues. Germline V gene lookup returns CDR1 KGHSH and CDR2 LQKENI. With 2 bases removed from V and 0 bases from J, the gap between germline ends came to 8 bases. CDR3 in amino acids: CASSPGPLSYEQYF. The CDR3 DNA is TGTGCCAGCTCACCAGGCCCCCTCTCCTACGAGCAGTACTTC. Supplemented by reference TRBV18 and TRBJ2-7, the full variable domain reads NAGVMQNPRHLVRRRGQEARLRCSPMKGHSHVYWYRQLPEEGLKFMVYLQKENIIDESGMPKERFSAEFPKEGPSILRIQQVVRGDSAAYFCASSPGPLSYEQYFGPGTRLTVT.